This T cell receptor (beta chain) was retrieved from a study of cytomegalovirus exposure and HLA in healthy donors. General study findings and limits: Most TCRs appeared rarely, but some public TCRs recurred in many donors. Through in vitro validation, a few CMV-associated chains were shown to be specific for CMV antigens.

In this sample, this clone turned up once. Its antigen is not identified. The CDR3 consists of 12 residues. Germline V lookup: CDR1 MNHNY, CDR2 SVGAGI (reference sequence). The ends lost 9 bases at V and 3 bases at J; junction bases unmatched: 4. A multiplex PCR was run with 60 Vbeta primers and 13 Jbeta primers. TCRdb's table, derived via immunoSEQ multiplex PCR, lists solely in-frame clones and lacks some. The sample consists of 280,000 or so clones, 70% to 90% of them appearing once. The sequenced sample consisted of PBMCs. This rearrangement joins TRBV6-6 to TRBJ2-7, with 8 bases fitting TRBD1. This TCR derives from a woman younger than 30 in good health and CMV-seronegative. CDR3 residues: CASDGTGYEQYF. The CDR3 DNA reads TGTGCCAGTGACGGGACAGGCTACGAGCAGTACTTC.